This record concerns one T cell receptor beta chain sequence. Antigen specificity is unknown. The sample is drawn from a study of cytomegalovirus exposure and HLA in healthy donors. V gave up 6 bases and J gave up 13 bases, with 16 bases separating them. Germline CDR1 is SGHVS and CDR2 is FNYEAQ. This CDR3 has 12 amino acids. Study-wide results and limits: Most of the TCR beta V segments (in an earlier analysis) were productive either about 87% or about 30% of the time.

The PCR contained 60 Vbeta and 13 Jbeta primers. Produced via immunoSEQ multiplex PCR; TCRdb's table is partial and in-frame only. The data contain roughly 190,000 clones, 87% of them seen just once; the ten biggest clones take up over 1%. This chain joins TRBV7-6 and TRBJ2-1; tentatively, D is TRBD2 (5 bases). This clonotype was sampled from a man in his thirties or forties in good health and CMV-seronegative. Sequencing was carried out using PBMCs. Here the CDR3 reads CASSLSEGKQFF. Written as DNA, the CDR3 is TGTGCCAGCAGTCTAAGCGAGGGCAAACAGTTCTTC. Based on the CDR3 plus reference TRBV7-6 and TRBJ2-1, the full variable domain is GAGVSQSPRYKVTKRGQDVALRCDPISGHVSLYWYRQALGQGPEFLTYFNYEAQQDKSGLPNDRFSAERPEGSISTLTIQRTEQRDSAMYRCASSLSEGKQFFGPGTRLTVL.